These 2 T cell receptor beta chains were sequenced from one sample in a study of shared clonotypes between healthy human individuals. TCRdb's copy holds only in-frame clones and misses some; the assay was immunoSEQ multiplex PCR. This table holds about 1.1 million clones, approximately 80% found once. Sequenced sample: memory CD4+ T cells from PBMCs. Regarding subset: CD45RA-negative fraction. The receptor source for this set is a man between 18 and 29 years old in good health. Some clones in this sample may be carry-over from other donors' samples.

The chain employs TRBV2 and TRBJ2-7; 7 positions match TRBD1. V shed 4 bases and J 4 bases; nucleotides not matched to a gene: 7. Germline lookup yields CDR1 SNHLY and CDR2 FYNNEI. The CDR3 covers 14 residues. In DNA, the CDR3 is TGTGCCAGCAGTGGAGGGACAGAAATTTACGAGCAGTACTTC. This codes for CASSGGTEIYEQYF.

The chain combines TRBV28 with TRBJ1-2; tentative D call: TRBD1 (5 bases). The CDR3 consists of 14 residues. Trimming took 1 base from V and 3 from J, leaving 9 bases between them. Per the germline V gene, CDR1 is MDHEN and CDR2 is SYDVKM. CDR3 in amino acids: CASSLSSGHYGYTF. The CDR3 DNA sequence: TGTGCCAGCAGTTTATCCTCAGGGCACTATGGCTACACCTTC.